This T cell receptor (beta chain) was obtained from a study of blood T cell repertoires in COVID-19. Study at large: COVID-19 samples, acute and convalescent, were from the United States, Italy and Spain. From T cells, B-cell-depleted T cells, or PBMCs came the material, which was cDNA or gDNA.

V was trimmed by 1 base and J by 7 bases, leaving 14 bases between them. The germline V gene has CDR1 MNHEY and CDR2 SMNVEV (reference sequence). The CDR3 extends over 15 amino acids. Original processing methods: Estimation of nucleated cell counts was performed using reference gene primer amplification. The repertoire was sequenced with immunoSEQ multiplex PCR; TCRdb's copy has only in-frame clones and lacks some. V, J and clone size are taken as reported in that table, and D and trimming were inferred from the DNA itself. This sample has approximately 97,000 clones, with 85% to 90% found just once.

This receptor was taken from a man aged 45-65 years with active or convalescent COVID-19. Sequencing was carried out using peripheral blood. The V and J genes are TRBV27 and TRBJ1-5, with D unclear. The CDR3 region is CASSLWPTSMQPQHF. The CDR3 region has the DNA TGTGCCAGCAGTTTATGGCCCACCTCAATGCAGCCCCAGCATTTT.